The 18 T cell receptor beta chains in this list originate from one sample, sequenced in a study of identical twins. TCRdb reprocessed the 5' RACE reads via MiXCR and lists one record per CDR3 protein. The table lists 460,000 or so distinct CDR3 sequences, approximately 15% of them singletons. These data were likewise used in another study, on yellow fever vaccine responses in identical twins.

Sequences were obtained from CD4+ T cells sorted from blood. The source of these receptors is a woman aged 18-29 years in good health.

V gene TRBV9 combines with J gene TRBJ2-7; 13 nucleotides line up with TRBD2. CDR1 and CDR2 from the germline V gene are SGDLS and YYNGEE. The CDR3 has 18 residues. The V gene end was trimmed by 3 bases and the J gene end by 5 bases; junction bases not matched to a gene: 14. Written as DNA, the CDR3 is TGTGCCAGCAGCGGGGGGGTATCCGGACTAGCGGGAGCCAACGAGCAGTACTTC. Its protein is CASSGGVSGLAGANEQYF.

The gene calls are TRBV5-1 and TRBJ2-1, with 8 bases identical to TRBD2. V was pared by 3 bases and J by 0 bases, with 8 bases of the junction left unmatched. CDR1 SGHRS and CDR2 YFSETQ come from the germline V gene. The CDR3 covers 17 residues. Here the CDR3 reads CASSWGLGTSSYNEQFF. CDR3 nucleotides: TGCGCCAGCAGCTGGGGATTGGGGACTAGCTCCTACAATGAGCAGTTCTTC.

This chain joins TRBV11-3 and TRBJ2-7; D ambiguous. There are 14 residues in the CDR3. Germline-derived CDR1 and CDR2 are SGHNT and YENEEA. Trimming took 5 bases from V and 0 from J, leaving 11 bases between them. This CDR3 reads CASSPNPDSYEQYF. The DNA of the CDR3 is TGTGCCAGCAGCCCAAACCCAGACTCCTACGAGCAGTACTTC.

The V and J genes are TRBV7-2 and TRBJ2-3; D could derive from TRBD1 or TRBD2 (5 bases each). The CDR3 has 15 amino acids. Trimming cost V 3 bases and J 2 bases, with 12 bases left between them. Germline V CDR1 and CDR2: SGHTA, FQGNSA. The DNA of the CDR3 is TGTGCCAGCAGCTTTACCGGGACCACCACAGATACGCAGTATTTT. Its translation is CASSFTGTTTDTQYF.

The J gene is TRBJ2-1, the V gene TRBV27, with 7 bases lining up with TRBD2. The J call could be wrong; TRBJ2-7 is a better fit for the DNA end. From germline, CDR1 is MNHEY and CDR2 SMNVEV (reference sequence). CDR3 length equals 15 residues. The CDR3 protein is CASSHPSGFFNEQYF. The CDR3 region has the DNA TGTGCCAGCAGTCACCCTAGCGGTTTCTTCAATGAGCAGTACTTC.

This clonotype appeared a few times. The chain carries TRBV29-1 and TRBJ2-5; perhaps TRBD2 as D (5 bases). The V gene's germline CDR1 is SQVTM and CDR2 ANQGSEA. V dropped 3 bases and J dropped 1 base, with 15 bases sitting between them. The CDR3 is made up of 15 amino acids. DNA for the CDR3: TGCAGCGTTGAGCCCATAACCCGGGGCCAAGAGACCCAGTACTTC. As protein: CSVEPITRGQETQYF.

The V and J genes are TRBV6-1 and TRBJ2-7; 7 nucleotides align to TRBD2. Germline CDR1 reads MNHNS; CDR2 reads SASEGT. This CDR3 comprises 14 residues. Trimming removed 6 bases from V and 2 bases from J; junction bases left unmatched: 7. In DNA form, the CDR3 reads TGTGCCAGCAGGCCGTCCGGGGGGACCTACGAGCAGTACTTC. It encodes CASRPSGGTYEQYF.

This chain joins TRBV4-3 and TRBJ2-3; D unclear. This CDR3 has 13 amino acids. Germline V lookup: CDR1 LGHNA, CDR2 YSLEER. The V end was cut by 1 base, the J end by 6 bases, with 8 bases between. CDR3 sequence (DNA): TGCGCCAGCAGCCAAGGGCTACGGGATACGCAGTATTTT. It codes for CASSQGLRDTQYF.

To note about this clonotype: The junction departs from the called germline gene at one end, perhaps through a read error. V and J are TRBV7-9 and TRBJ2-1, with D perhaps TRBD1 (6 bases). The length of the CDR3 is 15 residues. Germline values: CDR1 SEHNR, CDR2 FQNEAQ (reference sequence). The CDR3 loop is CASTLTGLGYNEQFF. The CDR3 coding sequence is TGTGCCAGCACCTTAACAGGGCTCGGTTACAATGAGCAGTTCTTC.

This clonotype was found a few times. The V and J genes are TRBV5-1 and TRBJ2-7, with 7 bases that match TRBD1. CDR3 size: 16 residues. Germline V gene data show CDR1 as SGHRS and CDR2 as YFSETQ. V dropped 4 bases and J dropped 1; count of bases not matched to a gene: 11. The CDR3 here is CASSHNGQEKSYEQYF. The CDR3 coding sequence is TGCGCCAGCAGCCACAACGGACAGGAGAAATCCTACGAGCAGTACTTC.

This clonotype was observed a few times. DNA of the CDR3: TGTGCCAGCAGGGGCCTCTTCGGGAATGAGCAGTTCTTC. Amino acid sequence: CASRGLFGNEQFF. The chain joins TRBV2 to TRBJ2-1, with no clear D. CDR1 SNHLY and CDR2 FYNNEI come from the germline V gene. The CDR3 sequence is 13 residues long. With 6 bases removed from V and 7 bases from J, the gap between germline ends came to 13 bases.

This clonotype has just a few counts. V and J are TRBV7-2 and TRBJ2-3; TRBD1 is a possible D gene (6 bases). V was cut by 8 bases and J by 5 bases, with 17 bases left in between. Looked up from germline, CDR1 is SGHTA and CDR2 is FQGNSA. This CDR3 contains 14 residues. The chain's CDR3 is CASPFWGPIDTQYF. The CDR3 coding sequence is TGTGCCAGCCCTTTTTGGGGGCCGATAGATACGCAGTATTTT.

Here the CDR3 DNA reads TGTGCCAGCACCGCGACCTCCTACAATGAGCAGTTCTTC. Translation: CASTATSYNEQFF. The gene calls are TRBV7-2 and TRBJ2-1, with D unresolved. CDR1 SGHTA and CDR2 FQGNSA come from the germline V gene. Trimming took 7 bases from V and 0 from J, leaving 7 bases between them. This CDR3 has 13 residues.

This clonotype was seen many times. The genes are TRBV5-4 and TRBJ2-7, with D tentatively TRBD1 or TRBD2 (5 bases each). CDR3 length equals 11 residues. Per germline, CDR1 SGHNT and CDR2 YYREEE (reference sequence). With 8 bases removed from V and 7 bases from J, the gap between germline ends came to 13 bases. Here the CDR3 reads CASTEGEEQYF. CDR3 DNA: TGTGCCAGTACCGAAGGGGAGGAGCAGTACTTC.

A note on this clonotype: An end of the junction does not agree with germline; a read error may underlie this. The chain joins TRBV7-7 to TRBJ2-7, with D unclear. CDR1 and CDR2 (germline): SSHAT, FNYEAQ (reference sequence). The CDR3 spans 16 residues. CDR3 coding DNA: TGTGCTAGCAGCTTAGAGAGGAGACTGCACGACTACGAGCAGTACTTC. Amino acid sequence: CASSLERRLHDYEQYF.

The chain uses TRBV20-1 and TRBJ2-2; D remains ambiguous. Per germline, CDR1 DFQATT and CDR2 SNEGSKA (reference sequence). V was cut by 3 bases and J by 4 bases, with 12 bases left in between. The CDR3 runs 14 residues. The CDR3 nucleotides read TGCAGTGCTAGTGGTGGGCTTACCACCGGGGAGCTGTTTTTT. Translation: CSASGGLTTGELFF.

The V and J genes are TRBV29-1 and TRBJ2-1, with 7 bases lining up with TRBD2. The CDR3 contains 16 residues. J gave up 1 base and V 3 bases, and 9 bases lay outside the gene matches. Germline loops: CDR1 SQVTM, CDR2 ANQGSEA. The CDR3 DNA is TGCAGCGTTGACCTACTTGCGGGAGTTTCCTACAATGAGCAGTTCTTC. Translation: CSVDLLAGVSYNEQFF.

V is TRBV7-2 and J is TRBJ2-3, with 7 bases fitting TRBD2. This CDR3 region has 14 residues. Germline V gene data show CDR1 as SGHTA and CDR2 as FQGNSA. V lost 5 bases, J lost 4 bases, and 6 bases stayed unmatched. CDR3 bases: TGTGCCAGCAGCCCTTTCGCGGGGGCAGATACGCAGTATTTT. The encoded protein is CASSPFAGADTQYF.